These 5 T cell receptor beta chains came from one sample sequenced in a study of blood T cell repertoires in COVID-19. Profiling relied on immunoSEQ multiplex PCR, and the TCRdb table lists in-frame clones only, not all of them. The sample shows under 65,000 clones, 75% to 95% of them seen only once. The sequenced sample was peripheral blood. The source is a woman over 75 with active COVID-19.

The gene calls are TRBV20-1 and TRBJ1-1, with 9 bases fitting TRBD1. CDR1 DFQATT and CDR2 SNEGSKA come from the germline V gene (reference sequence). Trimming at V came to 3 bases and at J to 6 bases, leaving 8 bases not matched to a gene. The CDR3 consists of 14 residues. The CDR3 DNA sequence: TGCAGTGCTAGTGTCCCGGGACAGGGAGCTGAAGCTTTCTTT. Residues: CSASVPGQGAEAFF.

The V and J genes are TRBV7-9 and TRBJ1-5; D is unclear. Germline V gene data show CDR1 as SEHNR and CDR2 as FQNEAQ (reference sequence). CDR3 length: 13 amino acids. V was clipped by 5 bases and J by 5 bases, with 10 bases between them. CDR3 in amino acids: CASSGVGDQPQHF. CDR3 sequence (DNA): TGTGCCAGCAGCGGCGTGGGAGATCAGCCCCAGCATTTT.

The chain combines TRBV11-1 with TRBJ2-3; TRBD1 matches 9 bases. This CDR3 has 14 amino acids. V was clipped by 5 bases and J by 4 bases; unmatched bases: 4. CDR1 SGHAT and CDR2 FQDESV come from the germline V gene (reference sequence). The CDR3 sequence is CASSRDRDADTQYF. The CDR3 coding sequence is TGTGCCAGCAGCCGGGACAGGGATGCAGATACGCAGTATTTT.

The chain recombines TRBV5-4 with TRBJ2-1, with 11 bases matching TRBD2. Germline values: CDR1 SGHNT, CDR2 YYREEE (reference sequence). The J segment lost 6 bases and the V segment lost 4 bases, leaving 3 bases of the junction unmatched. The CDR3 is made up of 14 amino acids. In DNA form, the CDR3 reads TGTGCCAGCAGCCTAGCGGGGGGTAGCAATGAGCAGTTCTTC. Translation: CASSLAGGSNEQFF.

The genes are TRBV19 and TRBJ1-3, with D unresolved. The CDR3 covers 12 residues. Per germline, CDR1 LNHDA and CDR2 SQIVND (reference sequence). V lost 8 bases and J 0 bases, leaving 5 bases between the germline ends. DNA for the CDR3: TGTGCCAGTTCGTACTCTGGAAACACCATATATTTT. This sequence encodes CASSYSGNTIYF.